This passage covers 10 T cell receptor beta chains from one sample sequenced in a study of blood T cell repertoires in COVID-19. Sequenced by immunoSEQ multiplex PCR; TCRdb stores in-frame clones only, minus some. The sample carries fewer than 120,000 clones, roughly four fifths recorded once. The material sequenced was peripheral blood. These receptors originate from a woman between 55 and 75 years old with acute or convalescent COVID-19.

V gene TRBV19 combines with J gene TRBJ2-5, with D hard to call. Deletions cut 3 bases from V and 10 bases from J, with 9 bases between. CDR1 is LNHDA and CDR2 is SQIVND in the germline V gene (reference sequence). The CDR3 is 11 amino acids. This CDR3 is CASSIGQLQYF. The CDR3 bases are TGTGCCAGTAGTATTGGGCAGCTCCAGTACTTC.

CDR3 protein: CASSQTKGSYTEAFF. CDR3 DNA: TGTGCCAGCAGCCAAACCAAAGGGAGTTACACTGAAGCTTTCTTT. The rearrangement links TRBV7-2 to TRBJ1-1; D remains unclear. Trimming removed 5 bases from V and 3 bases from J, with 16 bases in between. The CDR3 covers 15 residues. CDR1 is SGHTA and CDR2 is FQGNSA in the germline V gene. Complete variable domain (other parts from reference TRBV7-2 and TRBJ1-1): GAGVSQSPSNKVTEKGKDVELRCDPISGHTALYWYRQSLGQGLEFLIYFQGNSAPDKSGLPSDRFSAERTGGSVSTLTIQRTQQEDSAVYLCASSQTKGSYTEAFFGQGTRLTVV.

The V call is TRBV7-2, the J call TRBJ1-3, with a weak D call TRBD1 (5 bases). With 4 bases removed from V and 0 bases from J, the gap between germline ends came to 13 bases. This CDR3 contains 16 residues. From germline, CDR1 is SGHTA and CDR2 FQGNSA. The CDR3 DNA follows: TGTGCCAGCAGCTATCAGGGCACCAGCTCTGGAAACACCATATATTTT. This encodes CASSYQGTSSGNTIYF.

The rearrangement joins TRBV19 to TRBJ2-7; possibly TRBD2 for D (6 bases). Germline CDR1 is LNHDA and CDR2 is SQIVND (reference sequence). The CDR3 consists of 15 residues. V was pared by 1 base and J by 0 bases, with 10 bases between. The CDR3 DNA sequence: TGTGCCAGTAGTATAGTCGCGGGGAGCTCCTACGAGCAGTACTTC. This codes for CASSIVAGSSYEQYF.

The rearrangement links TRBV3-1 (or the pseudogene TRBV3-2) to TRBJ1-4; the D gene is possibly TRBD1 (5 bases). The germline V gene encodes CDR1 LGHDT and CDR2 YNNKEL (reference sequence). The V end lost 0 bases, the J end lost 8 bases, and 10 bases lay between the germline ends. There are 14 residues in the CDR3. CDR3 sequence: CASSQDLGGEKLFF. CDR3 sequence (DNA): TGTGCCAGCAGCCAAGATCTCGGGGGAGAAAAACTGTTTTTT.

This chain uses TRBV2 with TRBJ2-5; 14 positions agree with TRBD2. The trim removed 6 bases at V and 0 bases at J, leaving 12 bases unmatched. Germline CDR1 reads SNHLY; CDR2 reads FYNNEI. The CDR3 covers 19 residues. CDR3 loop: CASRTQPGLAGVNQETQYF. For the CDR3, the DNA is TGTGCCAGCAGAACCCAACCGGGACTAGCGGGGGTAAACCAAGAGACCCAGTACTTC.

V gene TRBV19 combines with J gene TRBJ1-2; no firm D call. Germline CDR1 reads LNHDA; CDR2 reads SQIVND (reference sequence). V was cut by 1 base and J by 9 bases, with 18 bases left in between. This CDR3 has 15 amino acids. The CDR3 reads CASSIGDGRGESYTF. In nucleotides, the CDR3 is TGTGCCAGTAGTATAGGAGATGGTCGGGGAGAGAGCTACACCTTC. The whole variable domain, filled in from reference TRBV19 and TRBJ1-2, reads DGGITQSPKYLFRKEGQNVTLSCEQNLNHDAMYWYRQDPGQGLRLIYYSQIVNDFQKGDIAEGYSVSREKKESFPLTVTSAQKNPTAFYLCASSIGDGRGESYTFGSGTRLTVV.

The chain couples TRBV7-9 to TRBJ2-7; D is perhaps TRBD2 (5 bases). CDR3 length: 13 amino acids. V was shortened by 3 bases and J by 4 bases, with 10 bases between the two germline ends. Germline V gene lookup returns CDR1 SEHNR and CDR2 FQNEAQ (reference sequence). CDR3 loop: CASSFSAGYEQYF. The CDR3 bases are TGTGCCAGCAGCTTCTCTGCGGGTTACGAGCAGTACTTC.

V is TRBV30 and J is TRBJ1-2; possible D gene TRBD1, 5 bases. The CDR3 runs to 15 residues. Deletions cut 4 bases from V and 2 bases from J, with 17 bases between. From germline, CDR1 is GTSNPN and CDR2 SVGIG (reference sequence). Here the CDR3 DNA reads TGTGCCTGGACCCGGTCAGGGAATGCCAACTATGGCTACACCTTC. It yields the protein CAWTRSGNANYGYTF.

The chain uses TRBV12-5 and TRBJ1-3; D might be TRBD1 (6 bases). Germline values: CDR1 LGHNT, CDR2 FRNRAP. This CDR3 has 13 amino acids. The ends were cut back, 3 bases at V and 7 bases at J, with 10 bases in the middle. CDR3 DNA sequence: TGTGCTAGTGGTTTAGGCCAGGGGAACACCATATATTTT. Translating it yields CASGLGQGNTIYF.